This T cell receptor beta chain came from a study of blood T cell repertoires in COVID-19. This CDR3 is built from 17 residues. Germline CDR1 reads PRHDT; CDR2 reads FYEKMQ (reference sequence). V trimming: 4 bases; J trimming: 4 bases; junction bases outside the gene matches: 14. The method was immunoSEQ multiplex PCR; TCRdb's version includes in-frame clones alone and lacks a portion of them. The data contain about 120,000 clones, about 85% of them singletons. Sequenced: peripheral blood. The source is a human donor in a cohort sampled during active COVID-19. The chain has TRBV13 and TRBJ1-2; 8 bases align to TRBD1. The DNA of the CDR3 is TGTGCCAGCAGCTCGAAGACAGGGGAACACTCGGCCTATGGCTACACCTTC. This encodes CASSSKTGEHSAYGYTF.